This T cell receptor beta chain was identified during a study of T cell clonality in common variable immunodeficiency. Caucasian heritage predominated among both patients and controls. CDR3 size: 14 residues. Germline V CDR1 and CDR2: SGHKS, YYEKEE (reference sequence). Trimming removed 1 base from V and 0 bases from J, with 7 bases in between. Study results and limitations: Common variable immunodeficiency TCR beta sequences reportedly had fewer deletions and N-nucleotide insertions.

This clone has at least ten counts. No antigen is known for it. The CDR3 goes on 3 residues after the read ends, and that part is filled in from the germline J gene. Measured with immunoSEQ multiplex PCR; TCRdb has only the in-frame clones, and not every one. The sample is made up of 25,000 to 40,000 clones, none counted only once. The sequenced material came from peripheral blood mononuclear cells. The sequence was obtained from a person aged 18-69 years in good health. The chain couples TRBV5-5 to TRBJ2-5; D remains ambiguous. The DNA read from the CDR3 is TGTGCCAGCAGCTTGACTGAGTACCAAGAGACC. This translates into CASSLTEYQET. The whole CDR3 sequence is CASSLTEYQETQYF.